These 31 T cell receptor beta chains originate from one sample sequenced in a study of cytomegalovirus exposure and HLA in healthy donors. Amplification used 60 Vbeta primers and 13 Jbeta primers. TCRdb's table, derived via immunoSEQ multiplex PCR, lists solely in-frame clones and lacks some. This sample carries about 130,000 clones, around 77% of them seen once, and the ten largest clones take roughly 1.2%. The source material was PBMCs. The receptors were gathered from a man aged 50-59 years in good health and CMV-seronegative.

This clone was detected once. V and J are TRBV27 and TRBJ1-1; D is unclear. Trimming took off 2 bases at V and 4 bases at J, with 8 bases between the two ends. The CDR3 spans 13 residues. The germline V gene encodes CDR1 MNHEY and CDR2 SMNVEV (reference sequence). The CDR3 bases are TGTGCCAGCAGTTTAAGCCCGGGCACTGAAGCTTTCTTT. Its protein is CASSLSPGTEAFF.

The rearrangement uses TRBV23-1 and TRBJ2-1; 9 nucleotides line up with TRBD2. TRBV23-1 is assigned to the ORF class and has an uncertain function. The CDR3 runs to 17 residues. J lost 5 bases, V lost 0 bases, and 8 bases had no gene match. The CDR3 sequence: CASSQSRGGPPNNEQFF. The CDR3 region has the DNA TGCGCCAGCAGTCAATCGCGGGGGGGGCCCCCTAACAATGAGCAGTTCTTC.

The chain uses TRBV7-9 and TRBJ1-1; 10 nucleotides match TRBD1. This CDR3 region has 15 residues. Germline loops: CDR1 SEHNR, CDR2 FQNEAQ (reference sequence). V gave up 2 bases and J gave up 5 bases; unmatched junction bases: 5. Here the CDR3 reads CASSLFGQGGTEAFF. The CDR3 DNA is TGTGCCAGCAGCTTATTTGGACAGGGGGGGACTGAAGCTTTCTTT.

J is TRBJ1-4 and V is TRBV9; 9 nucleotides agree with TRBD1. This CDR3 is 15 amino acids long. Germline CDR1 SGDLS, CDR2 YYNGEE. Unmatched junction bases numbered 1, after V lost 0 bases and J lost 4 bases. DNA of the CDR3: TGTGCCAGCAGCGTAGGGGACAGGGATAATGAAAAACTGTTTTTT. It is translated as CASSVGDRDNEKLFF.

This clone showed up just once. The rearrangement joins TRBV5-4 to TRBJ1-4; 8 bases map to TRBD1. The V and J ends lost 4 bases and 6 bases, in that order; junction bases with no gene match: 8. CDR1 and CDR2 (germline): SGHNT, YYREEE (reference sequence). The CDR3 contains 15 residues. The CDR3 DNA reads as TGTGCCAGCAGCACCCAGGGGGCGGGAGATGAAAAACTGTTTTTT. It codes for CASSTQGAGDEKLFF.

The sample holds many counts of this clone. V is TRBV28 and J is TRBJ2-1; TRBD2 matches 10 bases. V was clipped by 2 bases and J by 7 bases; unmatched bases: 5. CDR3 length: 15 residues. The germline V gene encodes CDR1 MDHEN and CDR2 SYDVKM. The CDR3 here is CASSLLAGDVNEQFF. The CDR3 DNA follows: TGTGCCAGCAGTTTACTAGCGGGAGATGTAAATGAGCAGTTCTTC.

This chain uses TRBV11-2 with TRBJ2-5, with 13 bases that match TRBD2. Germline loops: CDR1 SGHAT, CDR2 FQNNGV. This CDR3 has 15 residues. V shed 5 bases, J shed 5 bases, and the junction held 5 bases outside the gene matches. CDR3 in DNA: TGTGCCAGCAGCGCGGGACTAGCGGGATCGGAGACCCAGTACTTC. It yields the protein CASSAGLAGSETQYF. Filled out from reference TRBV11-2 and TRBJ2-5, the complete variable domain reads EAGVAQSPRYKIIEKRQSVAFWCNPISGHATLYWYQQILGQGPKLLIQFQNNGVVDDSQLPKDRFSAERLKGVDSTLKIQPAKLEDSAVYLCASSAGLAGSETQYFGPGTRLLVL.

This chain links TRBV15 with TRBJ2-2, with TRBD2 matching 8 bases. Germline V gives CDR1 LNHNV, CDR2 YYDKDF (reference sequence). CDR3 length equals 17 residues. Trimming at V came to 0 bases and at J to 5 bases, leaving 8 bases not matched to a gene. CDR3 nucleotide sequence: TGTGCCACCAGCAGAGACCCTCGGGGGGGTGGAACCGGGGAGCTGTTTTTT. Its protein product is CATSRDPRGGGTGELFF. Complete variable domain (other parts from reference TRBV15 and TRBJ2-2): DAMVIQNPRYQVTQFGKPVTLSCSQTLNHNVMYWYQQKSSQAPKLLFHYYDKDFNNEADTPDNFQSRRPNTSFCFLDIRSPGLGDTAMYLCATSRDPRGGGTGELFFGEGSRLTVL.

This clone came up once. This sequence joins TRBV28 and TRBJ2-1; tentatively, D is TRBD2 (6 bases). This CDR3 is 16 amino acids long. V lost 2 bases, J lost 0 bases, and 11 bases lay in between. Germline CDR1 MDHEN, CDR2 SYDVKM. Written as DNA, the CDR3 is TGTGCCAGCAGTTTAGTCGGCGGGGCCTCCTACAATGAGCAGTTCTTC. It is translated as CASSLVGGASYNEQFF.

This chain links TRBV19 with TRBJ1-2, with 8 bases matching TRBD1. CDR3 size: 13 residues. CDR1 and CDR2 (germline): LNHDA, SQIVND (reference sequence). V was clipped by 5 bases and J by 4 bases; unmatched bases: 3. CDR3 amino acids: CASSDRGGYGYTF. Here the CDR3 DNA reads TGTGCCAGTAGTGACAGGGGAGGCTATGGCTACACCTTC.

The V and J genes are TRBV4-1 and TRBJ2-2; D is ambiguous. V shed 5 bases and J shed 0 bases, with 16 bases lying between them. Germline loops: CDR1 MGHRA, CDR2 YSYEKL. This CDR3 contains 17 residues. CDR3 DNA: TGCGCCAGCAGCGAACTCAATCTAGTGGCGAACACCGGGGAGCTGTTTTTT. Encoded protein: CASSELNLVANTGELFF.

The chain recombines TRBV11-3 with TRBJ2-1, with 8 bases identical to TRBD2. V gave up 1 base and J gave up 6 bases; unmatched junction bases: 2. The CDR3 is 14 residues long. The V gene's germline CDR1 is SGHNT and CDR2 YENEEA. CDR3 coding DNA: TGTGCCAGCAGCTTAGTTGGGACTAGCAATGAGCAGTTCTTC. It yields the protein CASSLVGTSNEQFF.

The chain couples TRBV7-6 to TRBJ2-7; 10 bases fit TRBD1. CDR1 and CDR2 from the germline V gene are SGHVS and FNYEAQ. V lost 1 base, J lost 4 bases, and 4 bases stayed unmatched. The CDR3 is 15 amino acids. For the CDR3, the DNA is TGTGCCAGCAGCTTAGAGGGGACAGGGGAGTACGAGCAGTACTTC. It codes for CASSLEGTGEYEQYF.

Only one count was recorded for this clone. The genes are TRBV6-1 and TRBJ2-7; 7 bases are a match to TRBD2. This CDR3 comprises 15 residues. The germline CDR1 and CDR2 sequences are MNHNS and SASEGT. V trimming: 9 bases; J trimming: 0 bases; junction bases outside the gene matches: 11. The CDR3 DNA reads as TGTGCCAGTCGTCTAGCGGAGTCGAGCTCCTACGAGCAGTACTTC. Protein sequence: CASRLAESSSYEQYF.

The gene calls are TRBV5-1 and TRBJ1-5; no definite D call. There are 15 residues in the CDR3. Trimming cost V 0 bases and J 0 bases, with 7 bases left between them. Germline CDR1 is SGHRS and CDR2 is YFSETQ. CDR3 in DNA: TGCGCCAGCAGCTTGGCGGGTTATAGCAATCAGCCCCAGCATTTT. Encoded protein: CASSLAGYSNQPQHF.

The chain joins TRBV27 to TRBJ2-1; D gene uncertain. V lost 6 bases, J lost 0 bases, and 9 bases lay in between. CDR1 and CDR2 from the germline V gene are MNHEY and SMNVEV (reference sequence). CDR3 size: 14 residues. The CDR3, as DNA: TGTGCCAGCAGGCCTAGTTTCTCCTACAATGAGCAGTTCTTC. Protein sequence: CASRPSFSYNEQFF.

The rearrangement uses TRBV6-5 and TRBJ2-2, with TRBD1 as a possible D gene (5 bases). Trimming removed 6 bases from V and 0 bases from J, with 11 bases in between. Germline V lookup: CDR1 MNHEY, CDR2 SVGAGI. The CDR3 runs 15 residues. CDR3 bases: TGTGCCAGCAGCGGCAGGGCTGCGAACACCGGGGAGCTGTTTTTT. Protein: CASSGRAANTGELFF.

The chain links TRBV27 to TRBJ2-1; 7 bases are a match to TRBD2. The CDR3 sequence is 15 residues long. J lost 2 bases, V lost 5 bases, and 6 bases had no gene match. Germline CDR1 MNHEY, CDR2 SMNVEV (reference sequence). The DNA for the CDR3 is TGTGCCAGCAGTAGGGAGGGTTACACCTACAATGAGCAGTTCTTC. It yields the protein CASSREGYTYNEQFF.

The CDR3 reads CASSHGPQGLEGYTF. DNA for the CDR3: TGTGCCAGCAGCCATGGCCCCCAGGGACTAGAGGGCTACACCTTC. V and J are TRBV6-5 and TRBJ1-2, with D possibly TRBD1 on 5 matching bases. This CDR3 is built from 15 residues. The V and J ends lost 6 bases and 8 bases respectively, with 22 bases between them. CDR1 MNHEY and CDR2 SVGAGI come from the germline V gene.

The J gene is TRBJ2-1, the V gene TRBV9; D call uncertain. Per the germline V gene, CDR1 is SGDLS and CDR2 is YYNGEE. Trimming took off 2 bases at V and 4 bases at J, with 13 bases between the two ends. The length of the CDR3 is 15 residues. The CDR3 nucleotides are TGTGCCAGCAGCGTGTCGCAGGTCGCGTACAATGAGCAGTTCTTC. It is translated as CASSVSQVAYNEQFF.

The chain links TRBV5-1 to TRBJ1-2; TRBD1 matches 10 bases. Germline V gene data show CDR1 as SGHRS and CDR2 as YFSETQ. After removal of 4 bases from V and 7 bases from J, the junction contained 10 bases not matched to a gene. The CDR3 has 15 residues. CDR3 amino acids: CASSPTGTGVGGYTF. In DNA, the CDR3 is TGCGCCAGCAGCCCTACCGGGACAGGGGTAGGTGGCTACACCTTC. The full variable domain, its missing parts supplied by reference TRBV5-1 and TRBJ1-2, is KAGVTQTPRYLIKTRGQQVTLSCSPISGHRSVSWYQQTPGQGLQFLFEYFSETQRNKGNFPGRFSGRQFSNSRSEMNVSTLELGDSALYLCASSPTGTGVGGYTFGSGTRLTVV.

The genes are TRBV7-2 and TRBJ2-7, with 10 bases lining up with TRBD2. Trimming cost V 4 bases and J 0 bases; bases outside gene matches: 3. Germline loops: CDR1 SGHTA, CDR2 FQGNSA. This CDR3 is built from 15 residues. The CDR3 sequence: CASSSGLAYSYEQYF. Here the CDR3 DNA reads TGTGCCAGCAGCTCGGGACTAGCGTACTCCTACGAGCAGTACTTC.

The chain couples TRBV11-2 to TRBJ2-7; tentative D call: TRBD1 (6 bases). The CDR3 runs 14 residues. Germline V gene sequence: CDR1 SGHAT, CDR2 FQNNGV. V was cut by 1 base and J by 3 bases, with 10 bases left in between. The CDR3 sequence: CASSLGQGIYEQYF. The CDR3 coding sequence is TGTGCCAGCAGCTTAGGTCAGGGGATCTACGAGCAGTACTTC.

CDR3 region: CASSLGEYQNTDTQYF. CDR3 DNA: TGCGCCAGCAGCTTGGGGGAGTACCAGAACACAGATACGCAGTATTTT. The chain joins TRBV5-1 to TRBJ2-3; D is perhaps TRBD2 (5 bases). V shed 0 bases and J shed 2 bases, with 13 bases lying between them. The germline V gene has CDR1 SGHRS and CDR2 YFSETQ. The CDR3 sequence is 16 residues long.

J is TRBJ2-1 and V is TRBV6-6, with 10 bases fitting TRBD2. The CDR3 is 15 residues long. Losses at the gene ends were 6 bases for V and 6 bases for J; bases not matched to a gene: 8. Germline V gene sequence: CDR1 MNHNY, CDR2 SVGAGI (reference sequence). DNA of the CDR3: TGTGCCAGCAGACCCAAGCGGGAGGGCCCCAATGAGCAGTTCTTC. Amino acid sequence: CASRPKREGPNEQFF.

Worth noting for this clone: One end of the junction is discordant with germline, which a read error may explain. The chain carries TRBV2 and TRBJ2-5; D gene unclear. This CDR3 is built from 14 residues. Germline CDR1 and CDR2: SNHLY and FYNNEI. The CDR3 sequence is CASSPPVSQVTQYF. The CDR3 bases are TGTGCCAGCAGTCCCCCAGTGTCGCAAGTGACCCAGTACTTC.

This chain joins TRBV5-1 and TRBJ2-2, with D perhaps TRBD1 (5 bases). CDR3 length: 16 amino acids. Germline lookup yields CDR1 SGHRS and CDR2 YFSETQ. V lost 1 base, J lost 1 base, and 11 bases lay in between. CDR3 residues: CASSLSGQVNTGELFF. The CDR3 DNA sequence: TGCGCCAGCAGCTTGTCAGGGCAGGTGAACACCGGGGAGCTGTTTTTT.

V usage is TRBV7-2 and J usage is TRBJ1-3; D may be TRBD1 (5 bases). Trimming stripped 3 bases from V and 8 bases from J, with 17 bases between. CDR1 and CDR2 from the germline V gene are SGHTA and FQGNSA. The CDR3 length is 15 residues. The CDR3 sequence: CASSFTAQGRDTIYF. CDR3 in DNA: TGTGCCAGCAGCTTCACGGCGCAGGGAAGGGACACCATATATTTT.

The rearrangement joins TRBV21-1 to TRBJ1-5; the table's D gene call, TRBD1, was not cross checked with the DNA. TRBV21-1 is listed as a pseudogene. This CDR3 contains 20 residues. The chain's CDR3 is CATSSPRQGRLIYSNQPQHF. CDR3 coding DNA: TGTGCCACCTCCAGTCCGAGACAGGGCCGACTCATTTATAGCAATCAGCCCCAGCATTTT.

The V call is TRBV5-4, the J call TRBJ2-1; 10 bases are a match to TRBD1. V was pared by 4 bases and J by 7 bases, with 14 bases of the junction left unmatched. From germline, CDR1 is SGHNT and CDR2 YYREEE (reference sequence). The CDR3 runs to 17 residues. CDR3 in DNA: TGTGCCAGCAGCCCTGGGGGTACGCGACAGGGGGCGAATGAGCAGTTCTTC. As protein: CASSPGGTRQGANEQFF.

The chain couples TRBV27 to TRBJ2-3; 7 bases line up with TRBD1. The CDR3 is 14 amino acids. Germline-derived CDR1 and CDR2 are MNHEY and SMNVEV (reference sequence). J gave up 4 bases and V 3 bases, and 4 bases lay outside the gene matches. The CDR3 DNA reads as TGTGCCAGCAGTTTCCGGCAGGGGGCAGATACGCAGTATTTT. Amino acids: CASSFRQGADTQYF.